The rows below give T cell receptor beta chains drawn from one sample of a study of identical twins. TCRdb processed the 5' RACE reads anew with MiXCR; each CDR3 protein has one entry. The table includes about 890,000 distinct CDR3 sequences, about 12% detected once. These data also featured in a second study, about yellow fever vaccine responses in identical twins.

Sequenced input: PBMCs. The receptor set was obtained from a woman aged 18-35 years in good health. Each CDR3 is given with its conserved first and last residue.

j_gene,v_gene,CDR3aa
TRBJ1-2,TRBV28,CASSFPRAGYGYTF
TRBJ2-5,TRBV3-1,CASSQNRDYKGETQYF
TRBJ2-2,TRBV10-3,CAISERGVNTGELFF
TRBJ2-1,TRBV19,CASSILVSGVYNEQFF
TRBJ2-4,TRBV15,CATSRPGQGEAKNIQYF
TRBJ2-1,TRBV7-2,CASSQGRSYNEQFF
TRBJ2-2,TRBV18,CASSPLQGRDGELFF
TRBJ2-5,TRBV12-3/TRBV12-4,CASSLGRAGETQYF
TRBJ2-3,TRBV10-3,CAISGTGALTDTQYF
TRBJ2-1,TRBV11-2,CASRTTGGWEQFF
TRBJ1-3,TRBV6-5,CASSWEHISGNTIYF
TRBJ2-1,TRBV27,CASSFTRLAESYNEQFF
TRBJ2-2,TRBV5-6,CASSLAPGLAGYTGELFF
TRBJ1-6,TRBV28,CASSFSRGAFSPLHF
TRBJ2-3,TRBV9,CASSAHQGIWSDTQYF
TRBJ2-2,TRBV25-1,CASTAGVNTGELFF
TRBJ2-3,TRBV6-1,CASRRSPGLAWADTQYF
TRBJ2-3,TRBV11-2,CASSLGRKDTQYF
TRBJ2-1,TRBV20-1,CSARAPSYNEQFF
TRBJ2-6,TRBV4-1,CASSHLRDSDHSGANVLTF
TRBJ2-3,TRBV5-4,CASAQGGGTDTQYF
TRBJ2-7,TRBV2,CASSEARKTGWYEQYF
TRBJ2-5,TRBV6-5,CASSYSGRHQETQYF
TRBJ2-1,TRBV2,CASSVAGIPHEQFF
TRBJ1-1,TRBV12-3/TRBV12-4,CASSFRGRNTEAFF
TRBJ2-1,TRBV5-1,CASSSPPGTKGPIRFF
TRBJ2-7,TRBV28,CASSSSGTSGRDLYEQYF
TRBJ2-2,TRBV3-1,CASSRRLGVYGELFF
TRBJ2-2,TRBV7-9,CASRPGRVNTGELFF
TRBJ2-7,TRBV20-1,CSAGTRAGEQYF
TRBJ2-1,TRBV24-1,CATSGYDRAREQFF
TRBJ1-3,TRBV20-1,CSARDLMRLSGNTIYF
TRBJ2-4,TRBV12-3/TRBV12-4,CASSLSGRRRDIQYF
TRBJ2-1,TRBV29-1,CSVRNNEQFF
TRBJ2-1,TRBV24-1,CATSDFTRDRGRDEQFF
TRBJ2-1,TRBV4-1,CASSPRLVRDDEQFF
TRBJ2-2,TRBV5-1,CASSLPQGGTGELFF
TRBJ2-5,TRBV10-2,CASSELGQTYQETQYF
TRBJ1-2,TRBV27,CASRLRSYLNYGYTF
TRBJ1-3,TRBV5-1,CASSLVGFGNTIYF
TRBJ2-7,TRBV14,CASSQLRDSFYEQYF
TRBJ2-5,TRBV29-1,CSVKLIGETQYF
TRBJ2-5,TRBV6-5,CASSYTAYQETQYF
TRBJ2-7,TRBV4-1,CASSPLAGVAYEQYF
TRBJ2-1,TRBV14,CASSQGAGADLGYNEQFF
TRBJ2-7,TRBV11-2,CASSLAARGSYEQYF
TRBJ1-2,TRBV10-3,CAISLAGDNYGYTF
TRBJ2-2,TRBV18,CASSERTNTGELFF
TRBJ2-6,TRBV19,CASSRGGPSSGANVLTF